Listed below are T cell receptor beta chains from one sample, sequenced in a study of T-cell memory formation after mild COVID-19. A single record per CDR3 protein comes from TCRdb applying MiXCR to the 5' RACE reads. In the table there are under 550,000 distinct CDR3 sequences, around a sixth of which are singletons. What was sequenced was PBMCs or a T cell subset sorted from them (not recorded which). The origin of the receptors is an adult woman who had mild COVID-19 (a few samples of this study predate the infection). Cell type and time point are not known. Each CDR3 is given with its conserved first and last residue. Each record gives: J gene, clone size, V gene, D gene, CDR3 protein, CDR3 DNA. D genes are given only for firm matches. Not all rows give a size; the values are once, few, many and, for expanded clones, a class.

TRBJ1-1 | - | TRBV11-2 | - | CASSFSSAPEAFF | TGTGCCAGCAGCTTCAGCTCAGCACCTGAAGCTTTCTTT
TRBJ2-1 | - | TRBV10-3 | - | CAITTDHRLSSYNEQFF | TGTGCCATCACCACCGACCACAGGCTGAGCTCCTACAATGAGCAGTTCTTC
TRBJ2-3 | - | TRBV11-2 | - | CASSSGRVGTDTQYF | TGTGCCAGCAGCTCGGGACGCGTAGGCACAGATACGCAGTATTTT
TRBJ2-3 | few | TRBV5-1 | - | CASSIEASTDTQYF | TGCGCCAGCAGCATAGAAGCGTCCACAGATACGCAGTATTTT
TRBJ2-5 | many | TRBV20-1 | - | CSASGQETQYF | TGCAGTGCTAGCGGCCAAGAGACCCAGTACTTC
TRBJ1-1 | - | TRBV19 | TRBD1 | CASSAWTGGTEAFF | TGTGCCAGTAGTGCTTGGACAGGGGGCACTGAAGCTTTCTTT
TRBJ1-2 | - | TRBV6-1 | - | CASSEGMTVANYGYTF | TGTGCCAGCAGTGAAGGAATGACAGTAGCTAACTATGGCTACACCTTC
TRBJ2-1 | - | TRBV24-1 | TRBD2 | CATRQGTSGSYYNEQFF | TGTGCCACCCGACAGGGGACTAGCGGGAGCTACTACAATGAGCAGTTCTTC
TRBJ2-3 | few | TRBV4-3 | - | CASSRGSTDTQYF | TGCGCCAGCAGTAGAGGGTCCACGGATACGCAGTATTTT
TRBJ2-3 | - | TRBV12-3/TRBV12-4 | TRBD2 | CASSGMGLAGPDTQYF | TGTGCCAGCAGTGGGATGGGACTAGCGGGACCAGATACGCAGTATTTT
TRBJ2-1 | - | TRBV19 | - | CASKVVAGGINEQFF | TGTGCCAGTAAAGTAGTGGCAGGGGGGATCAATGAGCAGTTCTTC
TRBJ2-7 | - | TRBV21-1 | - | CASSMDRDSTSYEQYF | TGTGCCAGCAGCATGGACCGAGACTCCACTTCCTACGAGCAGTACTTC
TRBJ1-2 | once | TRBV7-2 | TRBD1 | CASSSQGGNYGYTF | TGTGCCAGCAGCTCCCAAGGGGGCAACTATGGCTACACCTTC
TRBJ2-2 | few | TRBV5-1 | - | CASSLGGSFGTGELFF | TGCGCCAGCAGCTTGGGAGGTAGCTTTGGCACCGGGGAGCTGTTTTTT
TRBJ2-7 | - | TRBV5-1 | - | CASAYSTSYEQYF | TGCGCCAGCGCATATTCGACCTCCTACGAGCAGTACTTC
TRBJ2-1 | - | TRBV7-9 | - | CASSSGTQYNEQFF | TGTGCCAGCAGCTCCGGGACACAGTACAATGAGCAGTTCTTC
TRBJ1-2 | few | TRBV2 | TRBD1 | CASSIDRGWYYGYTF | TGTGCCAGCAGTATAGACAGGGGATGGTACTATGGCTACACCTTC
TRBJ2-5 | - | TRBV6-1 | - | CASSENWGLETQYF | TGTGCCAGCAGCGAAAATTGGGGGCTCGAGACCCAGTACTTC
TRBJ2-1 | - | TRBV29-1 | TRBD2 | CSVATSGTSGYNEQFF | TGCAGCGTTGCCACCTCCGGGACTAGCGGCTACAATGAGCAGTTCTTC
TRBJ1-6 | - | TRBV7-9 | - | CASSRTSPNSPLHF | TGTGCCAGCAGCCGGACAAGCCCCAATTCACCCCTCCACTTT
TRBJ2-1 | - | TRBV20-1 | TRBD2 | CSAREGLAGPYNEQFF | TGCAGTGCTAGAGAGGGACTAGCGGGTCCTTACAATGAGCAGTTCTTC
TRBJ2-3 | few | TRBV20-1 | - | CSASDVRGRTDTQYF | TGCAGTGCTAGTGACGTCAGGGGCAGGACAGATACGCAGTATTTT
TRBJ2-7 | few | TRBV5-1 | TRBD2 | CASSLGYGTSGYEQYF | TGCGCCAGCAGCTTGGGGTATGGGACTAGCGGCTACGAGCAGTACTTC
TRBJ1-4 | - | TRBV4-1 | TRBD1 | CASSGDRAGELFF | TGCGCCAGCAGCGGGGACAGGGCCGGGGAACTGTTTTTT
TRBJ2-1 | - | TRBV12-3/TRBV12-4 | TRBD2 | CASSQGLAGGLKYNEQFF | TGTGCCAGCAGTCAGGGACTAGCGGGGGGTTTGAAGTACAATGAGCAGTTCTTC
TRBJ2-2 | - | TRBV3-1 | - | CASARYRSAGGELFF | TGTGCCAGCGCCAGATACAGAAGCGCAGGCGGGGAGCTGTTTTTT
TRBJ2-3 | few | TRBV7-2 | - | CASSERTLSTDTQYF | TGTGCCAGCAGCGAGAGAACTTTAAGCACAGATACGCAGTATTTT
TRBJ1-2 | - | TRBV12-3/TRBV12-4 | - | CASSFTRAAVSYGYTF | TGTGCCAGCAGTTTCACGAGGGCGGCGGTGAGCTATGGCTACACCTTC
TRBJ1-1 | few | TRBV5-1 | TRBD1 | CASSLDRGPGSEAFF | TGCGCCAGCAGCTTGGACAGGGGGCCGGGGTCTGAAGCTTTCTTT
TRBJ1-2 | - | TRBV9 | - | CASTGQPDYGYTF | TGTGCCAGCACCGGACAGCCCGACTATGGCTACACCTTC
TRBJ1-3 | - | TRBV2 | - | CASKIQGPGNTIYF | TGTGCCAGCAAAATACAGGGTCCCGGAAACACCATATATTTT
TRBJ2-7 | few | TRBV7-9 | TRBD2 | CASSQGSGRIYEQYF | TGTGCCAGCAGCCAAGGAAGCGGGAGGATCTACGAGCAGTACTTC
TRBJ1-5 | - | TRBV12-3/TRBV12-4 | TRBD1 | CASSRPGTGVSQPQHF | TGTGCCAGCAGTCGACCAGGGACAGGGGTGAGTCAGCCCCAGCATTTT
TRBJ2-3 | - | TRBV2 | - | CASSDSLLPSTDTQYF | TGTGCCAGCAGTGATTCCCTACTGCCCTCCACAGATACGCAGTATTTT
TRBJ2-6 | few | TRBV12-3/TRBV12-4 | - | CASSLYPLTTSESSGANVLTF | TGTGCCAGCAGTTTATATCCCCTCACAACCAGCGAATCCTCTGGGGCCAACGTCCTGACTTTC
TRBJ2-7 | few | TRBV12-3/TRBV12-4 | TRBD1 | CASSSYRGPYEQYF | TGTGCCAGCAGTTCATACAGGGGTCCCTACGAGCAGTACTTC
TRBJ1-1 | - | TRBV19 | - | CASSIVVSGTEAFF | TGTGCCAGTAGTATAGTGGTTTCGGGCACTGAAGCTTTCTTT
TRBJ2-6 | - | TRBV6-5 | - | CASRLTHSGANVLTF | TGTGCCAGCAGGTTAACCCACTCTGGGGCCAACGTCCTGACTTTC
TRBJ2-7 | - | TRBV5-5 | - | CASSPGGGGIYEQYF | TGTGCCAGCAGCCCGGGGGGCGGGGGAATCTACGAGCAGTACTTC
TRBJ2-1 | few | TRBV7-8 | TRBD2 | CAAIPGTSRYNEQFF | TGTGCCGCGATCCCCGGGACTAGCAGATACAATGAGCAGTTCTTC
TRBJ1-6 | - | TRBV9 | - | CASSPGSSYNSPLHF | TGTGCCAGCAGCCCCGGTAGCTCCTATAATTCACCCCTCCACTTT
TRBJ2-5 | few | TRBV6-5 | TRBD1 | CASSYRTGLQETQYF | TGTGCCAGCAGTTACAGGACAGGGCTCCAAGAGACCCAGTACTTC
TRBJ1-2 | - | TRBV16 | TRBD1 | CASSQSPYRTGSNYGYTF | TGTGCCAGCAGCCAATCTCCTTATCGGACAGGGAGTAACTATGGCTACACCTTC
TRBJ2-2 | few | TRBV20-1 | TRBD1 | CSASGTGGLNTGELFF | TGCAGTGCTTCCGGGACAGGGGGTTTGAACACCGGGGAGCTGTTTTTT
TRBJ1-1 | - | TRBV5-1 | - | CASSLPFQGGTEAFF | TGCGCCAGCAGCTTGCCGTTTCAGGGTGGCACTGAAGCTTTCTTT
TRBJ2-3 | - | TRBV3-1 | - | CASSQEGWYVGTDTQYF | TGTGCCAGCAGCCAAGAAGGGTGGTACGTAGGCACAGATACGCAGTATTTT
TRBJ2-2 | few | TRBV9 | - | CASSVVAGELFF | TGTGCCAGCAGCGTAGTGGCCGGGGAGCTGTTTTTT
TRBJ2-7 | - | TRBV7-9 | TRBD2 | CASSFLAGEGEQYF | TGTGCCAGCAGCTTTCTGGCGGGAGAGGGCGAGCAGTACTTC
TRBJ2-1 | few | TRBV12-3/TRBV12-4 | TRBD2 | CASSITSGLYNEQFF | TGTGCCAGCAGTATTACTAGCGGGCTTTACAATGAGCAGTTCTTC
TRBJ2-1 | few | TRBV11-3 | TRBD2 | CASSFGGSVNEQFF | TGTGCCAGCAGCTTTGGCGGGAGTGTCAATGAGCAGTTCTTC
TRBJ2-2 | few | TRBV5-1 | TRBD2 | CASSRMGTSGLNTGELFF | TGCGCCAGCAGCCGAATGGGGACTAGCGGGCTGAACACCGGGGAGCTGTTTTTT
TRBJ2-1 | - | TRBV7-3 | - | CASSLLGGVAPNEQFF | TGTGCCAGCAGTTTACTTGGGGGAGTGGCACCCAATGAGCAGTTCTTC